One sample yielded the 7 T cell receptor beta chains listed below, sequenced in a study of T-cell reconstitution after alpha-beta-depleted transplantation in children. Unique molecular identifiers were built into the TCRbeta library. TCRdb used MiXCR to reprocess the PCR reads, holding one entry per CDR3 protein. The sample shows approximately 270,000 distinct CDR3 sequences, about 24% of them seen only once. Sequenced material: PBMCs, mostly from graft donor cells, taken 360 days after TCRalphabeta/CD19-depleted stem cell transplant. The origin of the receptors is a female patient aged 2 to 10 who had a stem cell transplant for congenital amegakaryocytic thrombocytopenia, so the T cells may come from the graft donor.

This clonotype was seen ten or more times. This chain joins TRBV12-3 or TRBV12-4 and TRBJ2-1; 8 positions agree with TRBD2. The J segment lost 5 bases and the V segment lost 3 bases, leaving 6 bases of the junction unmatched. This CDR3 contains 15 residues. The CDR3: CASSFGGAVNNEQFF. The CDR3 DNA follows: TGTGCCAGCAGTTTCGGGGGGGCTGTAAACAATGAGCAGTTCTTC.

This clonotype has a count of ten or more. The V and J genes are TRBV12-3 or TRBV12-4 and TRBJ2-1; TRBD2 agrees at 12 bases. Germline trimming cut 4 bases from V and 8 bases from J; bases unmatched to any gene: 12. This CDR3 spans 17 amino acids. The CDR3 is CASSSPTSGGRSDEQFF. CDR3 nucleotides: TGTGCCAGCAGTTCACCAACTAGCGGGGGGCGGAGTGATGAGCAGTTCTTC.

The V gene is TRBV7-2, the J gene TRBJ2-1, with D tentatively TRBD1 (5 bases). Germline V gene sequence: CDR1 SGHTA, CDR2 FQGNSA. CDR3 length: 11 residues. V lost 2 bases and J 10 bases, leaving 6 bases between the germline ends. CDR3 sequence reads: CASSLRQEQFF. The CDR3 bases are TGTGCCAGCAGCTTAAGACAGGAGCAGTTCTTC. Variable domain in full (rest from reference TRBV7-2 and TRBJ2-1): GAGVSQSPSNKVTEKGKDVELRCDPISGHTALYWYRQSLGQGLEFLIYFQGNSAPDKSGLPSDRFSAERTGGSVSTLTIQRTQQEDSAVYLCASSLRQEQFFGPGTRLTVL.

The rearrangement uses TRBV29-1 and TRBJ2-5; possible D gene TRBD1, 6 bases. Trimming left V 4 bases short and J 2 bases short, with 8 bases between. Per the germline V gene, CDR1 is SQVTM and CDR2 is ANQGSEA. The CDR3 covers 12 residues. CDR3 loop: CSVAQGQETQYF. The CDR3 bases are TGCAGCGTTGCCCAGGGGCAAGAGACCCAGTACTTC.

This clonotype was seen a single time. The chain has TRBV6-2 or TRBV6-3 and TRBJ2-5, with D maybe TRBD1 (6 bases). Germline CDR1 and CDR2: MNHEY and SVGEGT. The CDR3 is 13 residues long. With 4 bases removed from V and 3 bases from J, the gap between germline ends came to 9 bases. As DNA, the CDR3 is TGTGCCAGCAGTTGGACAGTTAAAGAGACCCAGTACTTC. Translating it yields CASSWTVKETQYF.

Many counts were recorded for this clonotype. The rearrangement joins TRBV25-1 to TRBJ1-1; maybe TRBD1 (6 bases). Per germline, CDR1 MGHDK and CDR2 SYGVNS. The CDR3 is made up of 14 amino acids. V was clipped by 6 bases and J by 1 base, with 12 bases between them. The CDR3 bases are TGTGCCAGCAGAGAGACAGGACCGAACACTGAAGCTTTCTTT. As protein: CASRETGPNTEAFF.

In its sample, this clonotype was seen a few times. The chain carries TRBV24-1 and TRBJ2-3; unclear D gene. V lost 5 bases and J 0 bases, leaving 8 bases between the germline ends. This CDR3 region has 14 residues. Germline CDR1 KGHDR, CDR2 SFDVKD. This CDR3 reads CATSGIISTDTQYF. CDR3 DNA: TGTGCCACCAGTGGTATAATAAGCACAGATACGCAGTATTTT.